This T cell receptor (beta chain) was recorded in a study of cytomegalovirus exposure and HLA in healthy donors. Trimming at V came to 2 bases and at J to 7 bases, leaving 8 bases not matched to a gene. Germline loops: CDR1 SGDLS, CDR2 YYNGEE. CDR3 length: 14 amino acids. Primers: 60 Vbeta forward and 13 Jbeta reverse. Libraries were prepared by immunoSEQ multiplex PCR; TCRdb keeps only in-frame clonotypes and omits some of them. The sample holds 150,000 to 200,000 clones; about 79% are singletons and the top ten take 1.5% to 2%. Material: PBMCs. The clonotype comes from a man aged 18 to 29 in good health and CMV-seronegative. The rearrangement uses TRBV9 and TRBJ1-2, with 7 bases fitting TRBD1. CDR3: CASSVGQEIFGYTF. CDR3 DNA: TGTGCCAGCAGCGTCGGACAGGAGATCTTTGGCTACACCTTC.